The 27 T cell receptor beta chains given below trace back to one sample, sequenced in a study of blood T cell repertoires in COVID-19. Sequencing used immunoSEQ multiplex PCR; TCRdb keeps in-frame clones, though not all of them. The sample includes around 180,000 clones, about 88% of them seen just once. The sequenced sample was PBMCs or T cells enriched from blood (not recorded which). The receptors stem from a woman aged 40-49 years with acute COVID-19.

V usage is TRBV2 and J usage is TRBJ2-7; the match to TRBD2 covers 9 bases. This CDR3 has 13 amino acids. V lost 4 bases, J lost 5 bases, and 3 bases stayed unmatched. Looked up from germline, CDR1 is SNHLY and CDR2 is FYNNEI. The CDR3 sequence is CASSASGVDEQYF. CDR3 in DNA: TGTGCCAGCAGTGCTAGCGGGGTCGACGAGCAGTACTTC.

This clone was detected once. The V gene is TRBV27, the J gene TRBJ2-1; 11 bases fit TRBD2. V was clipped by 7 bases and J by 3 bases; unmatched bases: 14. This CDR3 spans 18 amino acids. In germline, CDR1 is MNHEY, CDR2 SMNVEV (reference sequence). The CDR3 sequence: CASNPLAGVQTVYNEQFF. The CDR3 DNA is TGTGCCAGCAACCCACTAGCGGGAGTTCAAACTGTCTACAATGAGCAGTTCTTC.

The V and J genes are TRBV2 and TRBJ2-2; 8 bases fit TRBD2. V lost 4 bases to trimming and J lost 5 bases; unmatched junction nucleotides: 9. Per germline, CDR1 SNHLY and CDR2 FYNNEI. This CDR3 has 16 residues. CDR3 region: CASSVERGFGTGELFF. In DNA form, the CDR3 reads TGTGCCAGCAGTGTGGAGCGGGGGTTTGGTACCGGGGAGCTGTTTTTT.

The chain carries TRBV2 and TRBJ1-6, with 8 bases identical to TRBD1. There are 15 residues in the CDR3. Germline-derived CDR1 and CDR2 are SNHLY and FYNNEI. V dropped 6 bases and J dropped 5; count of bases not matched to a gene: 6. The CDR3 is CASSLDRGHNSPLHF. The CDR3 region has the DNA TGTGCCAGCAGCTTAGACAGGGGTCATAATTCACCCCTCCACTTT.

The chain employs TRBV6-2 or TRBV6-3 and TRBJ2-3, with TRBD1 matching 10 bases. The CDR3 is made up of 15 amino acids. Germline V gene lookup returns CDR1 MNHEY and CDR2 SVGEGT. V was pared by 5 bases and J by 2 bases, with 4 bases of the junction left unmatched. The CDR3 sequence: CASSPGQGDTDTQYF. CDR3 coding DNA: TGTGCCAGCAGTCCCGGACAGGGGGACACAGATACGCAGTATTTT.

V gene TRBV6-5 combines with J gene TRBJ1-1; 7 nucleotides line up with TRBD1. This CDR3 region has 11 residues. V dropped 5 bases and J dropped 10; count of bases not matched to a gene: 4. Germline V gives CDR1 MNHEY, CDR2 SVGAGI. The CDR3 here is CASSRQGRAFF. The CDR3 DNA is TGTGCCAGCAGTCGACAGGGTAGAGCTTTCTTT.

This clone was found once. The chain carries TRBV11-2 and TRBJ2-5, with D perhaps TRBD2 (6 bases). Trimming left V 1 base short and J 1 base short, with 10 bases between. The germline gives CDR1 SGHAT, CDR2 FQNNGV. This CDR3 spans 15 amino acids. The CDR3 region is CASSLASATQETQYF. As DNA, the CDR3 is TGTGCCAGCAGCTTAGCTAGCGCGACCCAAGAGACCCAGTACTTC. Based on the CDR3 plus reference TRBV11-2 and TRBJ2-5, the full variable domain is EAGVAQSPRYKIIEKRQSVAFWCNPISGHATLYWYQQILGQGPKLLIQFQNNGVVDDSQLPKDRFSAERLKGVDSTLKIQPAKLEDSAVYLCASSLASATQETQYFGPGTRLLVL.

CDR3 DNA sequence: TGTGCCAGTACCTCGACAGGGATGGCCAAAAACATTCAGTACTTC. Residues: CASTSTGMAKNIQYF. This sequence joins TRBV19 and TRBJ2-4, with 7 bases identical to TRBD1. V gave up 7 bases and J gave up 1 base; unmatched junction bases: 7. Germline lookup yields CDR1 LNHDA and CDR2 SQIVND (reference sequence). The CDR3 has 15 residues.

The chain uses TRBV19 and TRBJ1-1; a possible D gene is TRBD1 (5 bases). There are 15 residues in the CDR3. V was clipped by 5 bases and J by 4 bases, with 17 bases between them. Germline-derived CDR1 and CDR2 are LNHDA and SQIVND (reference sequence). Here the CDR3 DNA reads TGTGCCAGTAGTCGGGGGAGACAAGAGGGCACTGAAGCTTTCTTT. It specifies CASSRGRQEGTEAFF.

This sequence joins TRBV30 and TRBJ1-1; D is perhaps TRBD1 (5 bases). V dropped 2 bases and J dropped 3 bases, with 16 bases sitting between them. This CDR3 has 15 residues. CDR1 and CDR2 (germline): GTSNPN, SVGIG (reference sequence). CDR3 sequence (DNA): TGTGCCTGGAGTCCTCATCAGGGAGGGGACACTGAAGCTTTCTTT. Residues: CAWSPHQGGDTEAFF.

This chain links TRBV5-1 with TRBJ2-3; TRBD2 matches at 8 bases. Germline V CDR1 and CDR2: SGHRS, YFSETQ. The CDR3 covers 15 residues. The V segment lost 6 bases and the J segment 6 bases; nucleotides outside the gene matches: 12. The CDR3 loop reads CASTLSAGAPDTQYF. CDR3 DNA: TGCGCCAGCACCCTATCAGCGGGAGCACCGGATACGCAGTATTTT.

The chain links TRBV27 to TRBJ2-7; the match to TRBD2 covers 10 bases. V gave up 6 bases and J gave up 1 base; unmatched junction bases: 6. This CDR3 comprises 15 residues. Germline-derived CDR1 and CDR2 are MNHEY and SMNVEV (reference sequence). This CDR3 reads CASSLTGLASYEQYF. In DNA form, the CDR3 reads TGTGCCAGCAGCCTGACGGGACTAGCGTCCTACGAGCAGTACTTC.

This clone was picked up one time. The chain uses TRBV18 and TRBJ2-5; 9 positions match TRBD2. Germline CDR1 and CDR2: KGHSH and LQKENI. CDR3 size: 16 residues. The ends lost 6 bases at V and 5 bases at J; junction bases unmatched: 13. The CDR3, as DNA: TGTGCCAGCTCCTCTCTGACTAGCGGACTGGGGGAGACCCAGTACTTC. This sequence encodes CASSSLTSGLGETQYF.

The V and J genes are TRBV6-5 and TRBJ1-5, with D hard to call. This CDR3 spans 13 amino acids. Deletions cut 2 bases from V and 6 bases from J, with 8 bases between. Germline CDR1 and CDR2: MNHEY and SVGAGI. The chain's CDR3 is CASSYREAQPQHF. CDR3 nucleotides: TGTGCCAGCAGTTACAGGGAGGCTCAGCCCCAGCATTTT.

This sequence joins TRBV19 and TRBJ2-3; D perhaps matches TRBD2 (6 bases). The CDR3 spans 15 residues. V gave up 3 bases and J gave up 4 bases, with 14 bases separating them. The germline CDR1 and CDR2 sequences are LNHDA and SQIVND (reference sequence). The CDR3 sequence: CASSMGGVIADTQYF. CDR3 DNA: TGTGCCAGTAGTATGGGCGGGGTTATTGCAGATACGCAGTATTTT.

V is TRBV28 and J is TRBJ1-6; 10 positions agree with TRBD1. The length of the CDR3 is 15 residues. The germline gives CDR1 MDHEN, CDR2 SYDVKM. V lost 4 bases to trimming and J lost 9 bases; unmatched junction nucleotides: 6. CDR3 loop: CASSSGDRGGSPLHF. DNA for the CDR3: TGTGCCAGCAGTTCGGGGGACAGGGGAGGTTCACCCCTCCACTTT. Complete variable domain (other parts from reference TRBV28 and TRBJ1-6): DVKVTQSSRYLVKRTGEKVFLECVQDMDHENMFWYRQDPGLGLRLIYFSYDVKMKEKGDIPEGYSVSREKKERFSLILESASTNQTSMYLCASSSGDRGGSPLHFGNGTRLTVT.

The chain couples TRBV5-1 to TRBJ1-4, with D perhaps TRBD1 (6 bases). The CDR3 covers 14 residues. The V gene's germline CDR1 is SGHRS and CDR2 YFSETQ. Trimming shortened V by 5 bases and J by 2 bases, and 10 bases separated the two germline ends. DNA of the CDR3: TGCGCCAGCAGGCGGGGGGCGACTAATGAAAAACTGTTTTTT. Residues: CASRRGATNEKLFF.

The chain is built from TRBV28 and TRBJ1-3; D possibly corresponds to TRBD1 (6 bases). The germline V gene encodes CDR1 MDHEN and CDR2 SYDVKM. The CDR3 totals 16 residues. V lost 6 bases, J lost 0 bases, and 15 bases lay in between. CDR3 loop: CASSNTGLNSGNTIYF. The DNA for the CDR3 is TGTGCCAGCAGCAACACAGGGTTGAACTCTGGAAACACCATATATTTT.

The V call is TRBV6-4, the J call TRBJ2-2; maybe TRBD1 (5 bases). The CDR3 is 16 residues long. Germline CDR1 and CDR2: MRHNA and SNTAGT. Trimming shortened V by 3 bases and J by 6 bases, and 17 bases separated the two germline ends. The CDR3 protein is CASSEQAAGIPGELFF. The CDR3 nucleotides read TGTGCCAGCAGTGAACAGGCTGCAGGGATACCCGGGGAGCTGTTTTTT.

The chain employs TRBV2 and TRBJ1-5; D is undetermined. Germline CDR1 SNHLY, CDR2 FYNNEI. The CDR3 loop spans 12 amino acids. The germline V and J ends were trimmed by 4 bases and 4 bases, with 5 bases remaining between them. This CDR3 is CASSAGNQPQHF. The CDR3 DNA reads as TGTGCCAGCAGTGCGGGGAATCAGCCCCAGCATTTT.

Here the CDR3 DNA reads TGTGCCAGTAGTACGTCCATTAGCGGGCTCGCTGAAGCTTTCTTT. Translated: CASSTSISGLAEAFF. This sequence joins TRBV19 and TRBJ1-1; D is undetermined. The CDR3 runs to 15 residues. The germline V gene has CDR1 LNHDA and CDR2 SQIVND (reference sequence). V was pared by 4 bases and J by 6 bases, with 18 bases between.

The chain uses TRBV6-2 or TRBV6-3 and TRBJ2-7, with TRBD2 matching over 9 bases. In germline, CDR1 is MNHEY, CDR2 SVGEGT. This CDR3 region has 16 residues. J gave up 3 bases and V 7 bases, and 13 bases lay outside the gene matches. CDR3 sequence (DNA): TGTGCCAGCACCCCCGACGGTAGCGGGAGTTACTACGAGCAGTACTTC. Translated: CASTPDGSGSYYEQYF.

This rearrangement joins TRBV19 to TRBJ2-7, with 9 bases that match TRBD1. Germline assignment: CDR1 LNHDA and CDR2 SQIVND (reference sequence). The CDR3 extends over 14 amino acids. V shed 8 bases and J 4 bases; nucleotides not matched to a gene: 9. The CDR3 DNA reads as TGTGCCAGTTCCCTCGGGGACAGGGTATACGAGCAGTACTTC. Translation: CASSLGDRVYEQYF. Full variable domain (rest looked up from reference TRBV19 and TRBJ2-7): DGGITQSPKYLFRKEGQNVTLSCEQNLNHDAMYWYRQDPGQGLRLIYYSQIVNDFQKGDIAEGYSVSREKKESFPLTVTSAQKNPTAFYLCASSLGDRVYEQYFGPGTRLTVT.

The gene calls are TRBV28 and TRBJ2-3, with 9 bases fitting TRBD2. The CDR3 totals 15 residues. Germline V gives CDR1 MDHEN, CDR2 SYDVKM. V lost 5 bases and J lost 3; bases outside the gene matches: 6. CDR3 sequence (DNA): TGTGCCAGCAGTCTGCCGGGACTAGCTACAGATACGCAGTATTTT. It encodes CASSLPGLATDTQYF.

The chain has TRBV9 and TRBJ2-7; TRBD1 agrees at 7 bases. The CDR3 is made up of 16 amino acids. In germline, CDR1 is SGDLS, CDR2 YYNGEE. V was pared by 3 bases and J by 3 bases, with 12 bases of the junction left unmatched. Written as DNA, the CDR3 is TGTGCCAGCAGCGCGACCGACAGGGACCTCCGCTACGAGCAGTACTTC. It translates to CASSATDRDLRYEQYF.

The chain has TRBV28 and TRBJ2-5; 9 bases agree with TRBD1. This CDR3 region has 15 residues. Germline loops: CDR1 MDHEN, CDR2 SYDVKM. V trimming: 6 bases; J trimming: 5 bases; junction bases outside the gene matches: 10. The CDR3 loop reads CASSHPGQGWETQYF. The CDR3 bases are TGTGCCAGCAGCCACCCGGGACAGGGCTGGGAGACCCAGTACTTC.

This rearrangement joins TRBV7-9 to TRBJ2-5; D unclear. Germline lookup yields CDR1 SEHNR and CDR2 FQNEAQ (reference sequence). With 2 bases removed from V and 5 bases from J, the gap between germline ends came to 12 bases. The CDR3 extends over 14 amino acids. CDR3 DNA sequence: TGTGCCAGCAGCTTATCATCCTCTCGGGAGACCCAGTACTTC. Its protein product is CASSLSSSRETQYF.